A single sample is the source of the 30 T cell receptor beta chains below, sequenced in a study of CD8+ T cells in alopecia areata. Extracted RNA was reverse transcribed into cDNA, the sequencing template. Only in-frame clones appear in the TCRdb table, and some are missing; sequencing was by immunoSEQ multiplex PCR. There are 150,000 to 200,000 clones in the sample; 55% to 65% occur only once, and less than 5% lies in the top ten. The sample comprised CD4+ T cells sorted from blood. All receptors come from a human donor in good health.

The CDR3 DNA is TGTGCCAGCAGTGGCTCGGAAGCGGGAGTAAGAAACACCGGGGAGCTGTTTTTT. Its protein is CASSGSEAGVRNTGELFF. The rearrangement joins TRBV25-1 to TRBJ2-2; 8 positions match TRBD2. Trimming at V came to 4 bases and at J to 2 bases, leaving 12 bases not matched to a gene. Germline values: CDR1 MGHDK, CDR2 SYGVNS. This CDR3 has 18 amino acids.

This clone was counted once. The genes are TRBV6-5 and TRBJ2-1, with 13 nucleotides matching TRBD2. Trimming at V came to 8 bases and at J to 11 bases, leaving 12 bases not matched to a gene. The CDR3 length is 15 residues. CDR1 is MNHEY and CDR2 is SVGAGI in the germline V gene. CDR3 coding DNA: TGTGCCAGCCTTAACAGACTAGCGGGAGGCAACAAGCAGTTCTTC. It translates to CASLNRLAGGNKQFF.

In its sample, this clone was seen a few times. The chain combines TRBV30 with TRBJ1-2, with D unclear. The CDR3 totals 13 residues. Trimming took off 6 bases at V and 4 bases at J, with 15 bases between the two ends. Germline CDR1 reads GTSNPN; CDR2 reads SVGIG (reference sequence). The CDR3 DNA follows: TGTGCCTGTTCGGGCCTCCGGAGCTATGGCTACACCTTC. Translated: CACSGLRSYGYTF.

V is TRBV11-2 and J is TRBJ1-1; TRBD1 might be the D (6 bases). Germline assignment: CDR1 SGHAT and CDR2 FQNNGV. Trimming removed 5 bases at V and 1 base at J, with 14 bases between. The CDR3 runs to 15 residues. The CDR3 region has the DNA TGTGCCAGCAGCGCACGGGGGGCTACGAACACTGAAGCTTTCTTT. This encodes CASSARGATNTEAFF.

The chain couples TRBV9 to TRBJ1-1; D gene uncertain. The germline V gene has CDR1 SGDLS and CDR2 YYNGEE. This CDR3 region has 14 residues. The V gene lost 0 bases and the J gene lost 2 bases, with 8 bases spanning the gap. The CDR3 protein is CASSVDGRNTEAFF. CDR3 sequence (DNA): TGTGCCAGCAGCGTAGACGGCAGAAACACTGAAGCTTTCTTT.

The V call is TRBV7-9, the J call TRBJ1-1; no reliable D call. The V and J ends lost 3 bases and 2 bases respectively, with 10 bases between them. CDR3 length: 14 residues. The germline gives CDR1 SEHNR, CDR2 FQNEAQ (reference sequence). CDR3 DNA: TGTGCCAGCAGCTTCGCGGACCGTAACACTGAAGCTTTCTTT. Translated: CASSFADRNTEAFF.

The rearrangement links TRBV27 to TRBJ1-5; D is undetermined. Trimming stripped 5 bases from V and 3 bases from J, with 8 bases between. This CDR3 is built from 13 residues. The germline CDR1 and CDR2 sequences are MNHEY and SMNVEV (reference sequence). This chain's CDR3 is CASSRGVNQPQHF. CDR3 in DNA: TGTGCCAGCAGTCGAGGAGTCAATCAGCCCCAGCATTTT.

The chain couples TRBV10-1 to TRBJ2-5; D is ambiguous. The CDR3 sequence is 13 residues long. Trimming pared 2 bases from V and 7 bases from J, leaving 11 bases between. Germline CDR1 WNHNN, CDR2 SYGVQD (reference sequence). DNA for the CDR3: TGCGCCAGCAGTGAGCTCCGCGGCGGGACCCAGTACTTC. Translated, it gives CASSELRGGTQYF.

This clone was counted many times. The V gene is TRBV5-6, the J gene TRBJ1-5, with TRBD1 identical over 8 bases. The ends lost 3 bases at V and 2 bases at J; junction bases unmatched: 4. This CDR3 comprises 15 residues. Germline CDR1 SGHDT, CDR2 YYEEEE. DNA of the CDR3: TGTGCCAGCAGCTCGGACAGGGAGGGCAATCAGCCCCAGCATTTT. Amino acids: CASSSDREGNQPQHF.

The CDR3 spells CASSEYTGKRFF. The CDR3 bases are TGCGCCAGCAGTGAGTATACCGGGAAGCGGTTCTTC. The V gene is TRBV10-2, the J gene TRBJ2-1, with D perhaps TRBD2 (5 bases). The CDR3 consists of 12 residues. The V end lost 1 base, the J end lost 15 bases, and 13 bases lay between the germline ends. Per the germline V gene, CDR1 is WSHSY and CDR2 is SAAADI.

Written as DNA, the CDR3 is TGCAGCGCCCTCCGGGACCAGGGGAATGAGCAGTTCTTC. Its translation is CSALRDQGNEQFF. The chain links TRBV29-1 to TRBJ2-1; possibly TRBD1 for D (6 bases). From germline, CDR1 is SQVTM and CDR2 ANQGSEA. This CDR3 comprises 13 residues. Trimming removed 7 bases from V and 7 bases from J, with 17 bases in between.

The chain employs TRBV11-2 and TRBJ2-3, with TRBD2 matching 15 bases. Trimming removed 2 bases from V and 4 bases from J; junction bases left unmatched: 10. The CDR3 is 19 residues long. Looked up from germline, CDR1 is SGHAT and CDR2 is FQNNGV. Here the CDR3 DNA reads TGTGCCAGCAGCTTACCCCGGGGACTAGCGGGAGGAGTTCCAGATACGCAGTATTTT. This encodes CASSLPRGLAGGVPDTQYF.

The rearrangement uses TRBV4-1 and TRBJ2-4; D might be TRBD1 (6 bases). Trimming took 1 base from V and 0 from J, leaving 19 bases between them. Germline values: CDR1 MGHRA, CDR2 YSYEKL. The CDR3 spans 19 residues. The CDR3 DNA reads as TGCGCCAGCAGCCAAGGGGATCCAGGGGAAGGGTTAGCCAAAAACATTCAGTACTTC. Its translation: CASSQGDPGEGLAKNIQYF.

This clone was picked up a small number of times. The chain uses TRBV29-1 and TRBJ2-5, with 16 bases lining up with TRBD2. The CDR3 sequence is 16 residues long. The germline V gene encodes CDR1 SQVTM and CDR2 ANQGSEA. Trimming at V came to 5 bases and at J to 4 bases, leaving 7 bases not matched to a gene. The CDR3, as DNA: TGCAGCGTTACTCCGGGACTAGCGGGAGGGGGAGAGACCCAGTACTTC. Protein sequence: CSVTPGLAGGGETQYF.

This clone was counted once. A read error is likely here: a far larger clone is one base away. The chain links TRBV19 to TRBJ2-6; no clear D. The germline V and J ends were trimmed by 9 bases and 1 base, with 7 bases remaining between them. Per the germline V gene, CDR1 is LNHDA and CDR2 is SQIVND (reference sequence). CDR3 length: 13 amino acids. The CDR3 region has the DNA TGTGCCAGCAGCTTATCTGGGGCCAACGTCCTGACTTTC. It yields the protein CASSLSGANVLTF.

This clone was detected only a few times. The rearrangement links TRBV27 to TRBJ2-7; 8 bases agree with TRBD2. Germline V gene lookup returns CDR1 MNHEY and CDR2 SMNVEV (reference sequence). The CDR3 contains 15 residues. J lost 5 bases, V lost 3 bases, and 9 bases had no gene match. The CDR3 region is CASSLLGAGGDEQYF. In DNA, the CDR3 is TGTGCCAGCAGTTTGTTGGGCGCGGGAGGCGACGAGCAGTACTTC.

The chain combines TRBV29-1 with TRBJ2-3; D is uncertain. This CDR3 is 15 amino acids long. Germline V gene data show CDR1 as SQVTM and CDR2 as ANQGSEA. V was cut by 6 bases and J by 2 bases, with 18 bases left in between. The CDR3 DNA reads as TGCAGCGTGTGCTCCTCTGCTACCTACACAGATACGCAGTATTTT. Protein product: CSVCSSATYTDTQYF.

This sequence joins TRBV2 and TRBJ1-1, with 7 nucleotides matching TRBD1. There are 14 residues in the CDR3. Germline V gene lookup returns CDR1 SNHLY and CDR2 FYNNEI. V lost 5 bases and J lost 5; bases outside the gene matches: 8. CDR3 bases: TGTGCCAGCAGTCCTGACAGGGTAGGGACTGAAGCTTTCTTT. It specifies CASSPDRVGTEAFF.

In its sample, this clone was seen a few times. The chain combines TRBV7-3 with TRBJ2-2; no definite D call. The V gene's germline CDR1 is SGHTA and CDR2 FQGTGA. CDR3 length: 12 amino acids. Trimming removed 3 bases at V and 6 bases at J, with 5 bases between. DNA of the CDR3: TGTGCCAGCAGCTTCGTGGCCGGGGAGCTGTTTTTT. It translates to CASSFVAGELFF.

V and J are TRBV23-1 and TRBJ2-1, with no clear D. TRBV23-1 is assigned to the ORF class and has an uncertain function. CDR3 length: 16 amino acids. Trimming took off 0 bases at V and 0 bases at J, with 9 bases between the two ends. The CDR3 spells CASSQSRQSSYNEQFF. CDR3 nucleotides: TGCGCCAGCAGTCAATCGCGGCAGAGCTCCTACAATGAGCAGTTCTTC.

This clone appeared a few times. The chain combines TRBV27 with TRBJ1-5; D perhaps matches TRBD1 (5 bases). The CDR3 loop spans 17 amino acids. CDR1 and CDR2 from the germline V gene are MNHEY and SMNVEV (reference sequence). V was pared by 5 bases and J by 0 bases, with 17 bases between. The CDR3 here is CASSHWGRTNSNQPQHF. DNA of the CDR3: TGTGCCAGCAGTCATTGGGGACGGACTAATAGCAATCAGCCCCAGCATTTT.

This sequence joins TRBV5-1 and TRBJ2-7, with D possibly matching TRBD2 (5 bases). V lost 4 bases to trimming and J lost 6 bases, with 14 bases between them. CDR1 and CDR2 (germline): SGHRS, YFSETQ. The CDR3 sequence is 13 residues long. The CDR3 region is CASSTPEDLEQYF. The CDR3 nucleotides read TGCGCCAGCAGCACCCCGGAGGACCTCGAGCAGTACTTC.

This rearrangement joins TRBV19 to TRBJ2-2; the D is unclear. CDR1 LNHDA and CDR2 SQIVND come from the germline V gene (reference sequence). V was clipped by 8 bases and J by 8 bases, with 18 bases between them. The CDR3 consists of 14 residues. The CDR3 nucleotides read TGTGCCAGTCGACCCGCCCCCCTTTCGGGGGAGCTGTTTTTT. Its protein is CASRPAPLSGELFF.

The rearrangement joins TRBV2 to TRBJ1-2; D is unresolved. This CDR3 is built from 11 residues. Germline V gene sequence: CDR1 SNHLY, CDR2 FYNNEI. V gave up 8 bases and J gave up 13 bases, with 17 bases separating them. The CDR3 sequence is CASSPIYRCTF. Here the CDR3 DNA reads TGTGCCAGCTCTCCCATCTATCGCTGCACCTTC.

CDR3 in amino acids: CASSLGTFTDTQYF. The DNA for the CDR3 is TGCGCCAGCAGCTTAGGGACATTCACAGATACGCAGTATTTT. The gene calls are TRBV5-1 and TRBJ2-3, with D perhaps matching TRBD1 (6 bases). Trimming took off 2 bases at V and 2 bases at J, with 9 bases between the two ends. Germline V gene lookup returns CDR1 SGHRS and CDR2 YFSETQ. CDR3 size: 14 residues. The whole variable domain, filled in from reference TRBV5-1 and TRBJ2-3, reads KAGVTQTPRYLIKTRGQQVTLSCSPISGHRSVSWYQQTPGQGLQFLFEYFSETQRNKGNFPGRFSGRQFSNSRSEMNVSTLELGDSALYLCASSLGTFTDTQYFGPGTRLTVL.

This clone turned up a few times. CDR3 sequence: CASSLSQGADEKLFF. As DNA, the CDR3 is TGTGCCAGCAGCCTAAGCCAGGGGGCGGATGAAAAACTGTTTTTT. The chain couples TRBV6-6 to TRBJ1-4, with 8 bases that match TRBD1. With 6 bases clipped from V and 6 bases from J, the junction kept 9 bases outside the gene matches. The germline V gene has CDR1 MNHNY and CDR2 SVGAGI (reference sequence). CDR3 length: 15 amino acids.

This CDR3 reads CASSIGQNSGNTIYF. CDR3 nucleotide sequence: TGTGCCAGCAGCATCGGACAGAACTCTGGAAACACCATATATTTT. The chain carries TRBV28 and TRBJ1-3; perhaps TRBD1 as D (6 bases). The CDR3 length is 15 residues. Trimming took off 6 bases at V and 0 bases at J, with 12 bases between the two ends. Germline V gene sequence: CDR1 MDHEN, CDR2 SYDVKM.

This clone was observed a handful of times. The rearrangement joins TRBV28 to TRBJ2-3, with TRBD2 identical over 15 bases. The ends lost 4 bases at V and 6 bases at J; junction bases unmatched: 11. Germline V gene lookup returns CDR1 MDHEN and CDR2 SYDVKM. There are 18 residues in the CDR3. CDR3 coding DNA: TGTGCCAGCAGTTCCTATTGGACTAGCGGGAGGGCCGGTGATACGCAGTATTTT. Residues: CASSSYWTSGRAGDTQYF.

The rearrangement uses TRBV6-1 and TRBJ1-1, with D unclear. V was cut by 7 bases and J by 4 bases, with 10 bases left in between. Germline loops: CDR1 MNHNS, CDR2 SASEGT. The CDR3 has 12 residues. CDR3 DNA: TGTGCCAGCAAGGACCGGAGCACTGAAGCTTTCTTT. This sequence encodes CASKDRSTEAFF.

There are a few counts of this clone. The chain is built from TRBV2 and TRBJ2-5, with 8 bases matching TRBD1. This CDR3 contains 13 residues. With V trimmed by 5 bases and J by 3 bases, 2 bases remained unmatched. Germline V lookup: CDR1 SNHLY, CDR2 FYNNEI. CDR3 sequence: CASSSGQEETQYF. The CDR3 nucleotides are TGTGCCAGCAGTTCGGGACAGGAAGAGACCCAGTACTTC.